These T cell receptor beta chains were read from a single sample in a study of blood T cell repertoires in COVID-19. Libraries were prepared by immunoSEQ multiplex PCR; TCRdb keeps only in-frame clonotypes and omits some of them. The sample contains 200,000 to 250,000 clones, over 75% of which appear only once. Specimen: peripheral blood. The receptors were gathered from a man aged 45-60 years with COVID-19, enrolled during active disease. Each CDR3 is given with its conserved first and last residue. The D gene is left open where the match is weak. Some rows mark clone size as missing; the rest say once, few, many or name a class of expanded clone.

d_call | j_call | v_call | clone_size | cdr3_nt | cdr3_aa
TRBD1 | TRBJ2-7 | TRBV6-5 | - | TGTGCCAGCAGTACCCAGGGGACAGATTACGAGCAGTACTTC | CASSTQGTDYEQYF
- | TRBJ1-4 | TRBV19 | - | TGTGCCAGTAGTAAGGGTAGGGCAGGGCAGGAAAAACTGTTTTTT | CASSKGRAGQEKLFF
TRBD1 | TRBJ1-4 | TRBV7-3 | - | TGTGCCAGCAGCCCGACCGGGACAGGGGAAGAAAAACTGTTTTTT | CASSPTGTGEEKLFF
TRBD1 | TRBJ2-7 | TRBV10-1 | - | TGCGCCAGCAGTGAGTCGGGACAGGGTGTCCGGTGGGACGAGCAGTACTTC | CASSESGQGVRWDEQYF
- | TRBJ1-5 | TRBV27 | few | TGTGCCAGAAAGGGGTTCTGTCAGCCCCAGCATTTT | CARKGFCQPQHF
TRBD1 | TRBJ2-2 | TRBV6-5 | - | TGTGCCAGCAAGAGCCGGGACAGCAACACCGGGGAGCTGTTTTTT | CASKSRDSNTGELFF
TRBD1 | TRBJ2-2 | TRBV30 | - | TGTGCCTGGAGTGGACAGGGGACCGGGGAGCTGTTTTTT | CAWSGQGTGELFF
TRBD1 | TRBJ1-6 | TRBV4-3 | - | TGCGCCAGCAGCCAAGAGCTCGACAGGGTCAATTCACCCCTCCACTTT | CASSQELDRVNSPLHF
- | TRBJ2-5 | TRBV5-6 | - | TGTGCCAGCAGCTTGTGGGGGGGGCTAGAGACCCAGTACTTC | CASSLWGGLETQYF
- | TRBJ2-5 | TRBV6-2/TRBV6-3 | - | TGTGCCAGCAGTCCCTGGGGCCAGTACCAAGAGACCCAGTACTTC | CASSPWGQYQETQYF
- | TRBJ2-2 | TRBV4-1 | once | TGCGCCAGCAGCCAGAAGGGGGATAGTCCGAACACCGGGGAGCTGTTTTTT | CASSQKGDSPNTGELFF
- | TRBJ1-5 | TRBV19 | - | TGTGCCAGTAGTCTCCAAGGGGGTCAGCCCCAGCATTTT | CASSLQGGQPQHF
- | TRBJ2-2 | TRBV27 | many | TGTGCCAGCAGTGCCGGGGACTTCCTCACCGGGGAGCTGTTTTTT | CASSAGDFLTGELFF
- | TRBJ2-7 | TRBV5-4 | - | TGTGCCAGCAGCTTGGGAGGACTGGGTTCCTACGAGCAGTACTTC | CASSLGGLGSYEQYF
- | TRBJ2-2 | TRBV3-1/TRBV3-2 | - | TGTGCCAGCAGCAAAGGTACGGACACCTGGAACACCGGGGAGCTGTTTTTT | CASSKGTDTWNTGELFF
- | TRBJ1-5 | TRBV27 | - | TGTGCCAGCAAAACGGACAGCCCGAGCCAGCCCCAGCATTTT | CASKTDSPSQPQHF
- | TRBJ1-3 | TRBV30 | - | TGTGCCGGGAACCACAGGGAGTCCGGAAACACCATATATTTT | CAGNHRESGNTIYF
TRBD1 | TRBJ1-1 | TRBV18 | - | TGTGCCAGCTCACCAATTGACAGGGTATTGGCTGAAGCTTTCTTT | CASSPIDRVLAEAFF
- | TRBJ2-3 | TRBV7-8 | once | TGTGCCAGCAGCTTAGCTAGCGGCAGGGCAGATACGCAGTATTTT | CASSLASGRADTQYF
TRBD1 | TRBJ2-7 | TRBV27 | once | TGTGCCAGCAGTTTTTTCCCGGAGACAGGGGGCTACGAGCAGTACTTC | CASSFFPETGGYEQYF
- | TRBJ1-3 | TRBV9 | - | TGTGCCAGCAGCGCTGGGACTTTCTCCTCTGGAAACACCATATATTTT | CASSAGTFSSGNTIYF
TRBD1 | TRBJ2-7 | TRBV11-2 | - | TGTGCCAGCAGCTCCCTGGGACAGGGGAGCGAGCAGTACTTC | CASSSLGQGSEQYF